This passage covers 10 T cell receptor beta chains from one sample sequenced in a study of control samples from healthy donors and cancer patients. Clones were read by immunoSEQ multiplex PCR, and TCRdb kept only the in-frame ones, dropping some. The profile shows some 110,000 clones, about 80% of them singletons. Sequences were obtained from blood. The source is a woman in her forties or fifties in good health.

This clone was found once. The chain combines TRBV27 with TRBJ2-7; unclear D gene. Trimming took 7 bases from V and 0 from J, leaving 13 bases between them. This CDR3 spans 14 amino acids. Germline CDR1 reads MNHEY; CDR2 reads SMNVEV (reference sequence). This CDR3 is CASNPDGASYEQYF. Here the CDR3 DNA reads TGTGCCAGCAACCCGGACGGAGCCTCCTACGAGCAGTACTTC.

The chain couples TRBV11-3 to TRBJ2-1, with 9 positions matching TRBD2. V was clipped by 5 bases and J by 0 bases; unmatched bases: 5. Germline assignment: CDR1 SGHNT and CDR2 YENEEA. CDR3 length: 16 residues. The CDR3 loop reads CASSPAGGFSYNEQFF. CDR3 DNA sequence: TGTGCCAGCAGCCCAGCGGGAGGTTTCTCCTACAATGAGCAGTTCTTC.

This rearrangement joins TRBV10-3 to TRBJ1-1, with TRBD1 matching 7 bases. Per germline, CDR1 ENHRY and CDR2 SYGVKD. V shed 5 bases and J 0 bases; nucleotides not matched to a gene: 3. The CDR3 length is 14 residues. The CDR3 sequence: CAISTGDLNTEAFF. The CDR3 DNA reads TGTGCCATCAGTACAGGGGATTTGAACACTGAAGCTTTCTTT.

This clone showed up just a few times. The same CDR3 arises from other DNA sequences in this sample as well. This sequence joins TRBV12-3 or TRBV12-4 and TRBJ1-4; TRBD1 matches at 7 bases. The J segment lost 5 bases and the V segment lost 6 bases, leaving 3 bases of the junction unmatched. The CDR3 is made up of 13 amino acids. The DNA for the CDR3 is TGTGCCAGCAGGGGGACAGTGAATGAAAAACTGTTTTTT. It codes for CASRGTVNEKLFF.

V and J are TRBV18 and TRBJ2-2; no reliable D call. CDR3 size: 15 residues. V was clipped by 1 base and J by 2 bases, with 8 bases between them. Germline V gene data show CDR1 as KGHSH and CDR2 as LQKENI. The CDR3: CASSPRLLNTGELFF. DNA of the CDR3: TGTGCCAGCTCACCACGGCTACTTAACACCGGGGAGCTGTTTTTT.

In DNA, the CDR3 is TGCGCCAGCAGCTTGGCCACTTTGGTGGCCGGGGAGCTGTTTTTT. It codes for CASSLATLVAGELFF. This sequence joins TRBV5-1 and TRBJ2-2; no definite D call. Germline-derived CDR1 and CDR2 are SGHRS and YFSETQ. The CDR3 is made up of 15 amino acids. V gave up 0 bases and J gave up 6 bases, with 12 bases separating them.

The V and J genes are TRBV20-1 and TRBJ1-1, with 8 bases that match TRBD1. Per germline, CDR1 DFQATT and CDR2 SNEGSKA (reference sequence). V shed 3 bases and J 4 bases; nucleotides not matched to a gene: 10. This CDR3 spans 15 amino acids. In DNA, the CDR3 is TGCAGTGCTAGTCCCGGGACAGGTTTAAGCACTGAAGCTTTCTTT. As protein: CSASPGTGLSTEAFF.

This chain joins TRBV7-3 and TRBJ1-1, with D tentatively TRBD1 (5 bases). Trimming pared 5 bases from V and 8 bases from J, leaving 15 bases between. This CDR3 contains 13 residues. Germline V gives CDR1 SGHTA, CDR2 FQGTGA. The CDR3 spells CASSVGTAGEAFF. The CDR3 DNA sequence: TGTGCCAGCAGCGTTGGGACCGCGGGGGAAGCTTTCTTT. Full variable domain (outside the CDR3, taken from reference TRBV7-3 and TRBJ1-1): GAGVSQTPSNKVTEKGKYVELRCDPISGHTALYWYRQSLGQGPEFLIYFQGTGAADDSGLPNDRFFAVRPEGSVSTLKIQRTERGDSAVYLCASSVGTAGEAFFGQGTRLTVV.

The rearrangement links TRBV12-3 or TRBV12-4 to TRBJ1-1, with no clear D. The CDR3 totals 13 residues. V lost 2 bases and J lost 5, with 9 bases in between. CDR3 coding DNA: TGTGCCAGCAGTTTATGGGTCCAGACTGAAGCTTTCTTT. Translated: CASSLWVQTEAFF.

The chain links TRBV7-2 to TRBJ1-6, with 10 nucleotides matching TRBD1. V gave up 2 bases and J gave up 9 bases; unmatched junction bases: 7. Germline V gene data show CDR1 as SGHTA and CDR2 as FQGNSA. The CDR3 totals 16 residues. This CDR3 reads CASSLIRDRGLSPLHF. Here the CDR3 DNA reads TGTGCCAGCAGCTTAATTCGAGACAGGGGGCTTTCACCCCTCCACTTT.